This TCR beta chain was recovered during a study of T-cell memory formation after mild COVID-19. Study information: TCR clusters were mostly donor specific. Study conclusions and caveats: Among clones peaking at day 37 in the second wave, SARS-CoV-2 specificity remained unconfirmed. Clones that contracted clustered mainly in CM and EM if CD4+ and in EMRA if CD8+. Later expanders leaned CD4+, whereas day 15 to 85 contracting clones were balanced CD4/CD8.

One entry per CDR3 protein results from TCRdb running MiXCR on the 5' RACE reads. The sample has more than 200,000 distinct CDR3 sequences; 15% to 20% are singletons. This CDR3 comprises 15 residues. This clonotype was counted only a few times. What it binds is not known. This clonotype was obtained from a man between 18 and 35 years old who had mild COVID-19 (a few samples of this study predate the infection). Cell type and time point are not known. The rearrangement joins TRBV21-1 to TRBJ2-4; the table calls TRBD1, which could not be checked here. TRBV21-1 is a pseudogene segment. The sequenced material came from PBMCs or a T cell subset sorted from them (not recorded which). The CDR3 is CASSKRDLAKNIQYF. Written as DNA, the CDR3 is TGTGCCAGCAGCAAACGGGACCTTGCCAAAAACATTCAGTACTTC.